This T cell receptor beta chain was recovered during a study of cytomegalovirus exposure and HLA in healthy donors. Whole-study results and caveats: Most observed TCR sequences were rare, whereas some public TCRs were detected in many donors. Confirmation in vitro established that a few CMV-associated chains were specific for CMV antigens.

The CDR3 has 13 residues. The V gene end was trimmed by 10 bases and the J gene end by 0 bases; junction bases not matched to a gene: 3. Germline V gene sequence: CDR1 MNHNS, CDR2 SASEGT. Remarks on this clone: The target antigen is unknown.

Clones were sequenced by immunoSEQ multiplex PCR, and TCRdb holds only the in-frame ones, with some missing. The table lists roughly 100,000 clones, roughly 90% of them singletons. The specimen was PBMCs. The genes are TRBV6-1 and TRBJ1-1, with 9 nucleotides matching TRBD1. The receptor comes from a woman in her late teens or twenties in good health and CMV-seropositive. The CDR3: CATGQGMNTEAFF. The CDR3 bases are TGTGCCACCGGACAGGGGATGAACACTGAAGCTTTCTTT.